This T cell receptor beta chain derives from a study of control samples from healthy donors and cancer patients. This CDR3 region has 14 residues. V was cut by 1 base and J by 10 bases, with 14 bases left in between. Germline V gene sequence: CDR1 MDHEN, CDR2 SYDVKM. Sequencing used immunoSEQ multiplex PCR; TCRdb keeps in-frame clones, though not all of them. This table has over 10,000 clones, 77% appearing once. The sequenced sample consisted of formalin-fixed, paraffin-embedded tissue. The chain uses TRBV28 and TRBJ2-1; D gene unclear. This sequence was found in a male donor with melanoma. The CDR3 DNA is TGTGCCAGCAGTTTATCCCTAATCGATAGGGAGCAGTTCTTC. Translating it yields CASSLSLIDREQFF.